A single TCR beta chain is shown here with its context. Antigen unknown. The data belong to a study of vaccination and CD4 T cells after COVID-19. Treatment in this sample: roughly 11-day PBMC culture with coronavirus spike peptide pools or control peptides (ViraFEST assay). The V gene's germline CDR1 is DFQATT and CDR2 SNEGSKA (reference sequence). The CDR3 sequence is 16 residues long. With 6 bases clipped from V and 0 bases from J, the junction kept 10 bases outside the gene matches. Oncomine TCR Beta short-read sequencing was applied to DNA from cultured CD4+ T cells. TCRdb passed the PCR reads through MiXCR, listing each CDR3 protein once. The profile shows some 26,000 distinct CDR3 sequences, 40% to 55% of them singletons.

The sequence came from a human donor who received a COVID-19 vaccine. The chain couples TRBV20-1 to TRBJ1-4, with TRBD1 matching 7 bases. Sequenced here: CD4+ T cells from blood, cultured in vitro, sampled before SARS-CoV-2 vaccination. The CDR3 reads CSARPPTGATNEKLFF. DNA for the CDR3: TGCAGTGCCAGACCCCCCACAGGGGCAACTAATGAAAAACTGTTTTTT.